Included here is one TCR beta chain sequence, with context. Using RNA transcripts as the source, TCR beta CDR3 regions were amplified. TCR CDR3 underwent first-round RT-PCR with the HTBI primer set. TCRdb itself ran the multiplex PCR reads through MiXCR, one entry per CDR3 protein. The table records around 450,000 distinct CDR3 sequences, roughly 14% of them present only once. This CDR3 has 16 amino acids. V was trimmed by 0 bases and J by 4 bases, leaving 14 bases between them. Germline CDR1 reads LNHDA; CDR2 reads SQIVND (reference sequence). This entry is derived from a study of T cells in Graves' hyperthyroidism and ophthalmopathy. Diagnostic assessment was based on clinical symptoms, serum thyroxine and TRAb, thyroid ultrasound and orbital computed tomography. Fresh peripheral blood, about 10 ml of it, supplied the PBMCs.

The source is a woman younger than 35 with Graves' hyperthyroidism. Sequencing was performed on blood. This sequence joins TRBV19 and TRBJ2-3, with a weak D call TRBD1 (5 bases). CDR3 bases: TGTGCCAGTAGTATAGATCCAGGGTCCCGGGCAGATACGCAGTATTTT. Translation: CASSIDPGSRADTQYF.